The sequence of this TCR beta chain was determined in a study of T-cell memory formation after mild COVID-19. This clonotype was detected only a few times. Its specificity is unknown. Study findings and constraints: Largely, contracting CD4+ clones fell within CM and EM, and contracting CD8+ clones within EMRA.

Germline CDR1 is MGHDK and CDR2 is SYGVNS. The CDR3 totals 12 residues. Trimming took 4 bases from V and 4 from J, leaving 7 bases between them. MiXCR, applied by TCRdb to the 5' RACE reads, yields one record per CDR3 protein. The sample contains a few hundred thousand distinct CDR3 sequences, roughly an eighth of which appear only once. The sequence derives from a man aged 18-30 years who had mild COVID-19 (a few samples of this study predate the infection). Cell type and time point are not known. This chain uses TRBV25-1 with TRBJ1-1, with D possibly TRBD1 on 6 matching bases. Sequencing was carried out using PBMCs or a T cell subset sorted from them (not recorded which). CDR3 amino acids: CASSVQGTEAFF. The CDR3 DNA reads as TGTGCCAGCAGTGTACAGGGCACTGAAGCTTTCTTT. The complete variable domain, with remaining parts taken from reference TRBV25-1 and TRBJ1-1, reads EADIYQTPRYLVIGTGKKITLECSQTMGHDKMYWYQQDPGMELHLIHYSYGVNSTEKGDLSSESTVSRIRTEHFPLTLESARPSHTSQYLCASSVQGTEAFFGQGTRLTVV.